This section outlines one T cell receptor beta chain sequence together with its context. What it binds is unknown. These data originate in a study of cytomegalovirus exposure and HLA in healthy donors. Study findings and constraints: HLA restriction was apparent for most CMV-associated TCR beta chains in a later analysis. Cytomegalovirus association was assigned to about 150 TCR beta chains. An analysis that was carried out later associated fewer than 20,000 TCR beta sequences with HLA alleles at 0.05 false discovery rate. From TCR beta sequences, most subjects' HLA-A and HLA-B alleles were reportedly predicted accurately.

Primers: 60 Vbeta forward and 13 Jbeta reverse. Clones were read by immunoSEQ multiplex PCR, and TCRdb kept only the in-frame ones, dropping some. The table records fewer than 80,000 clones, around 67% of them present only once. The V end was cut by 4 bases, the J end by 7 bases, with 14 bases between. The CDR3 length is 13 residues. Germline CDR1 SGHDT, CDR2 YYEEEE. What was sequenced was PBMCs. This TCR was recovered from a woman in her fifties or sixties in good health and CMV-seropositive. The rearrangement uses TRBV5-6 and TRBJ1-2; no firm D call. The CDR3 spells CASSPGEGVGYTF. As DNA, the CDR3 is TGTGCCAGCAGCCCCGGGGAAGGAGTTGGCTACACCTTC.